This T cell receptor beta chain came from a study of blood T cell repertoires in COVID-19. Study background: T cells, B-cell-depleted T cells, or PBMCs supplied cDNA or gDNA.

Assay used: immunoSEQ multiplex PCR; TCRdb lists only in-frame clones, some missing. The sample holds around 270,000 clones; approximately 85% are singletons and the top ten take 3.5% to 5.5%. Individuals aged roughly 18 to 95 years were recruited from 24 US areas. CDR1 is SGHRS, CDR2 YFSETQ, per germline. This CDR3 spans 16 amino acids. V lost 7 bases to trimming and J lost 3 bases, with 22 bases between them. The chain carries TRBV5-1 and TRBJ1-1, with D possibly matching TRBD1 (6 bases). The sequence was collected from a woman aged 25-40 years who had recovered from COVID-19. The sequenced material came from PBMCs or T cells enriched from blood (not recorded which). CDR3 sequence: CASVPNTGKGDTEAFF. As DNA, the CDR3 is TGCGCCAGCGTACCCAATACAGGGAAGGGAGACACTGAAGCTTTCTTT.